This T cell receptor beta chain was observed in a study of control samples from healthy donors and cancer patients (TCRdb year 2020). V and J are truncated by 4 bases and 2 bases respectively, leaving an intervening sequence of 8 bases. The CDR3 starts with the cysteine, ends with the phenylalanine, and has 13 residues. Only the CDR3 DNA is retained, 39 bases long and in frame from the first base. The library was obtained by the immunoSEQ multiplex PCR assay. TCRdb carries this immuneACCESS record with in-frame sequences only. Its versions omit some clonotypes, under half of them owing to an unresolved V gene in the studies checked, with the rest unexplained. A total of over 20,000 clones appear in this sample, roughly 80% of them only once. Approximately 22% of the sample is taken by the ten largest. For this clone: Its antigen is currently not known. No base-level quality is on record; no much larger clone is a single base apart.

Sequencing was done on a sample of PBMCs. The sequence links TRBV12-3 or TRBV12-4 to TRBJ1-2, with TRBD1 tentatively as D gene (5 bases match). The clonotype originates from a man in his fifties or sixties with colorectal cancer. The CDR3 region reads CASSYQGNYGYTF. The nucleotide sequence reads TGTGCCAGCAGTTACCAGGGCAACTATGGCTACACCTTC.